These 2 T cell receptor beta chains share one sample of origin, sequenced in a study of OX40 agonist ivuxolimab in advanced cancers. Sequencing was performed with immunoSEQ multiplex PCR; in TCRdb, only in-frame clones are kept and a portion is missing. This repertoire shows tens of thousands of clones, roughly 90% found once; its top ten account for roughly 2.5%. The sample consisted of CD4+ or CD8+ T cells sorted from blood, taken in a trial of the OX40 agonist ivuxolimab. Receptor source: an adult with an advanced solid tumor such as melanoma, head and neck, liver or kidney cancer.

The chain uses TRBV2 and TRBJ1-3; D is possibly TRBD1 (6 bases). Trimming cost V 2 bases and J 11 bases, with 7 bases left between them. This CDR3 has 11 residues. Germline V gene lookup returns CDR1 SNHLY and CDR2 FYNNEI. This chain's CDR3 is CASSETGPIYF. CDR3 in DNA: TGTGCCAGCAGTGAAACAGGGCCCATATATTTT.

V and J are TRBV28 and TRBJ2-6, with 7 bases lining up with TRBD1. Germline CDR1 reads MDHEN; CDR2 reads SYDVKM. V shed 2 bases, J shed 2 bases, and the junction held 12 bases outside the gene matches. The CDR3 is 19 residues long. The CDR3 DNA reads as TGTGCCAGCAGTTTAGCCGATACAGGGGTTGGTGCTGGGGCCAACGTCCTGACTTTC. Protein: CASSLADTGVGAGANVLTF.